This is a list of T cell receptor beta chains from one sample in a study of T-cell reconstitution after alpha-beta-depleted transplantation in children. A single record per CDR3 protein comes from TCRdb applying MiXCR to the PCR reads. The data show fewer than 550,000 distinct CDR3 sequences, with 10% to 12% seen just once and 14% held by the top ten. Sequencing used PBMCs, mostly from graft donor cells, obtained 180 days after TCRalphabeta/CD19-depleted stem cell transplant. The receptors were gathered from a female patient between 2 and 15 years old who had a stem cell transplant for aplastic anemia, so the T cells may come from the graft donor. The CDR3 runs from the conserved cysteine through the conserved F or W. D genes are given only for firm matches. Not every row has a clone size; where given, it reads once, few, many or a size class.

D: -; J: TRBJ2-1; size: many; V: TRBV5-1; CDR3: CASTLEHEQFF; DNA: TGCGCCAGCACTTTAGAGCATGAGCAGTTCTTC
D: -; J: TRBJ2-4; size: few; V: TRBV28; CDR3: CASSPDGLEANIQYF; DNA: TGTGCCAGCAGTCCTGACGGACTCGAGGCAAACATTCAGTACTTC
D: -; J: TRBJ1-1; size: few; V: TRBV11-3; CDR3: CASSLRPMTLIFAEAFF; DNA: TGTGCCAGCAGCTTACGTCCGATGACCCTGATATTTGCTGAAGCTTTCTTT
D: -; J: TRBJ2-7; size: few; V: TRBV20-1; CDR3: CSAEAGYGYEQYF; DNA: TGCAGTGCTGAAGCTGGCTACGGGTACGAGCAGTACTTC
D: TRBD1; J: TRBJ2-5; size: -; V: TRBV24-1; CDR3: CATSAMDRAETQYF; DNA: TGTGCCACCAGTGCCATGGACAGGGCGGAGACCCAGTACTTC
D: TRBD2; J: TRBJ2-4; size: -; V: TRBV4-3; CDR3: CASSSGTSGPIQYF; DNA: TGCGCCAGCAGCTCCGGGACTAGCGGCCCCATTCAGTACTTC
D: -; J: TRBJ1-4; size: -; V: TRBV25-1; CDR3: CASSDTFGGKTNEKLFF; DNA: TGTGCCAGCAGTGATACTTTTGGGGGGAAGACTAATGAAAAACTGTTTTTT
D: TRBD2; J: TRBJ2-3; size: -; V: TRBV5-1; CDR3: CASSFGLAHHPTDTQYF; DNA: TGCGCCAGCAGCTTCGGACTAGCTCACCACCCTACAGATACGCAGTATTTT
D: -; J: TRBJ1-2; size: few; V: TRBV6-1; CDR3: CASSDRDQYNGYTF; DNA: TGTGCCAGCAGCGACCGGGACCAGTATAATGGCTACACCTTC
D: -; J: TRBJ2-5; size: -; V: TRBV5-1; CDR3: CASSPLRDPFKETQYF; DNA: TGCGCCAGCAGCCCCCTGCGGGACCCGTTCAAAGAGACCCAGTACTTC
D: TRBD2; J: TRBJ2-5; size: few; V: TRBV6-1; CDR3: CASWTSGRVGETQYF; DNA: TGTGCCAGCTGGACTAGCGGGAGGGTTGGGGAGACCCAGTACTTC
D: -; J: TRBJ1-1; size: many; V: TRBV5-1; CDR3: CASSLGPSEDTEAFF; DNA: TGCGCCAGCAGCTTGGGGCCCTCCGAGGACACTGAAGCTTTCTTT
D: -; J: TRBJ1-5; size: -; V: TRBV7-2; CDR3: CASSPWDVSSQPQHF; DNA: TGTGCCAGCAGCCCATGGGACGTTAGCAGTCAGCCCCAGCATTTT
D: TRBD2; J: TRBJ2-3; size: -; V: TRBV7-3; CDR3: CASSLETSGREEQYF; DNA: TGTGCCAGCAGCTTGGAGACTAGCGGGAGGGAGGAGCAGTATTTT
D: -; J: TRBJ2-2; size: -; V: TRBV29-1; CDR3: CSVEGRDHPFGGGQLFF; DNA: TGCAGCGTTGAGGGGCGGGACCACCCATTTGGTGGCGGGCAGCTGTTTTTT
D: -; J: TRBJ1-1; size: -; V: TRBV12-3/TRBV12-4; CDR3: CASSFGGLGTEAFF; DNA: TGTGCCAGCAGTTTCGGGGGCTTGGGCACTGAAGCTTTCTTT
D: -; J: TRBJ1-5; size: many; V: TRBV18; CDR3: CASSSDQGFNQPQHF; DNA: TGTGCCAGCTCGTCGGATCAGGGTTTCAATCAGCCCCAGCATTTT
D: TRBD2; J: TRBJ2-1; size: -; V: TRBV18; CDR3: CASSPFLAGGDSYNEQFF; DNA: TGTGCCAGCTCACCATTCCTAGCGGGAGGGGACTCCTACAATGAGCAGTTCTTC
D: -; J: TRBJ2-7; size: -; V: TRBV7-2; CDR3: CASSPQGNEQYF; DNA: TGTGCCAGCAGCCCCCAGGGAAACGAGCAGTACTTC
D: -; J: TRBJ2-5; size: -; V: TRBV7-2; CDR3: CASSLLGGTVKVETQYF; DNA: TGTGCCAGCAGCTTACTGGGAGGGACAGTGAAGGTTGAGACCCAGTACTTC
D: -; J: TRBJ2-1; size: many; V: TRBV7-2; CDR3: CASSPTPLGQFF; DNA: TGTGCCAGCAGCCCTACCCCGCTGGGGCAGTTCTTC
D: -; J: TRBJ2-2; size: -; V: TRBV18; CDR3: CASSPTLDGELFF; DNA: TGTGCCAGCTCACCTACTTTGGACGGGGAGCTGTTTTTT
D: TRBD1; J: TRBJ2-7; size: -; V: TRBV20-1; CDR3: CSPSGGNEQYF; DNA: TGCAGTCCATCAGGGGGCAACGAGCAGTACTTC
D: -; J: TRBJ2-5; size: -; V: TRBV10-1; CDR3: CASSPTRTASGETQYF; DNA: TGCGCCAGCAGCCCCACACGGACGGCGTCCGGGGAGACCCAGTACTTC
D: TRBD1; J: TRBJ1-2; size: -; V: TRBV12-3/TRBV12-4; CDR3: CASREQGIRGGYTF; DNA: TGTGCCAGCAGAGAACAGGGGATCCGTGGTGGCTACACCTTC
D: TRBD2; J: TRBJ2-3; size: many; V: TRBV28; CDR3: CASSFLSGRADTQYF; DNA: TGTGCCAGCAGTTTCCTAAGCGGGAGGGCAGATACGCAGTATTTT
D: -; J: TRBJ1-4; size: few; V: TRBV6-5; CDR3: CASSYGGPDEKLFF; DNA: TGTGCCAGCAGTTACGGGGGCCCGGATGAAAAACTGTTTTTT
D: TRBD2; J: TRBJ2-1; size: many; V: TRBV6-2/TRBV6-3; CDR3: CASTSIAGAHEQFF; DNA: TGTGCCAGCACCTCGATCGCGGGAGCGCATGAGCAGTTCTTC
D: -; J: TRBJ1-6; size: -; V: TRBV10-3; CDR3: CAIGTGNSPLHF; DNA: TGTGCCATTGGAACGGGGAATTCACCCCTCCACTTT
D: -; J: TRBJ2-3; size: few; V: TRBV6-2/TRBV6-3; CDR3: CASSYGARDTQYF; DNA: TGTGCCAGCAGTTACGGCGCGCGGGATACGCAGTATTTT
D: -; J: TRBJ2-2; size: few; V: TRBV29-1; CDR3: CSVEGPRENTGELFF; DNA: TGCAGCGTTGAGGGCCCAAGAGAGAACACCGGGGAGCTGTTTTTT
D: -; J: TRBJ2-7; size: many; V: TRBV12-3/TRBV12-4; CDR3: CASSHPSIYEQYF; DNA: TGTGCCAGCAGCCACCCCAGTATCTACGAGCAGTACTTC
D: TRBD2; J: TRBJ2-1; size: few; V: TRBV7-8; CDR3: CASSLAWWEGLVEQFF; DNA: TGTGCCAGCAGCTTAGCATGGTGGGAGGGCCTAGTGGAGCAGTTCTTC
D: TRBD1; J: TRBJ1-1; size: -; V: TRBV7-9; CDR3: CASSVVVGTGNTEAFF; DNA: TGTGCCAGCAGCGTCGTGGTGGGGACAGGGAACACTGAAGCTTTCTTT
D: -; J: TRBJ1-3; size: few; V: TRBV28; CDR3: CASSTGYSGNTIYF; DNA: TGTGCCAGCAGTACAGGTTACTCTGGAAACACCATATATTTT
D: -; J: TRBJ1-5; size: many; V: TRBV9; CDR3: CASSVAGGNQPQHF; DNA: TGTGCCAGCAGCGTCGCCGGGGGCAATCAGCCCCAGCATTTT
D: -; J: TRBJ1-1; size: -; V: TRBV4-3; CDR3: CASSQDSRRNTEAFF; DNA: TGCGCCAGCAGCCAAGATTCCAGGAGGAACACTGAAGCTTTCTTT
D: -; J: TRBJ1-5; size: -; V: TRBV20-1; CDR3: CSAREGSLNQPQHF; DNA: TGCAGTGCTAGAGAGGGGTCCCTAAATCAGCCCCAGCATTTT
D: -; J: TRBJ2-7; size: -; V: TRBV28; CDR3: CASSPSGSLYEQYF; DNA: TGTGCCAGCAGTCCGTCGGGGTCCCTCTACGAGCAGTACTTC
D: -; J: TRBJ1-1; size: many; V: TRBV6-2/TRBV6-3; CDR3: CASTPSLGTEAFF; DNA: TGTGCCAGCACTCCATCCTTAGGGACTGAAGCTTTCTTT
D: -; J: TRBJ1-5; size: -; V: TRBV5-1; CDR3: CASSLVQTSNQPQHF; DNA: TGCGCCAGCAGCTTGGTGCAGACTAGCAATCAGCCCCAGCATTTT
D: TRBD2; J: TRBJ2-5; size: -; V: TRBV29-1; CDR3: CSGGLAGGETQYF; DNA: TGCAGCGGGGGACTAGCGGGAGGAGAGACCCAGTACTTC
D: -; J: TRBJ2-2; size: -; V: TRBV15; CDR3: CATSSTNVGELFF; DNA: TGTGCCACCAGCAGTACGAATGTCGGGGAGCTGTTTTTT
D: -; J: TRBJ1-6; size: few; V: TRBV27; CDR3: CASSLRGLRGATNSPLHF; DNA: TGTGCCAGCAGTTTACGGGGTCTGCGGGGGGCCACTAATTCACCCCTCCACTTT
D: -; J: TRBJ2-6; size: -; V: TRBV12-2; CDR3: CASRLGRGTGANVLTF; DNA: TGTGCAAGTCGCTTAGGTCGGGGGACCGGGGCCAACGTCCTGACTTTC
D: -; J: TRBJ2-7; size: -; V: TRBV15; CDR3: CATSRVMRNEQYF; DNA: TGTGCCACCAGCAGAGTAATGAGGAACGAGCAGTACTTC
D: -; J: TRBJ2-1; size: few; V: TRBV6-2/TRBV6-3; CDR3: CASRSGVHEQFF; DNA: TGTGCCAGCAGGTCCGGGGTCCATGAGCAGTTCTTC
D: -; J: TRBJ1-1; size: -; V: TRBV11-2; CDR3: CASSLVRGLMNTEAFF; DNA: TGTGCCAGCAGCTTAGTTCGGGGTTTAATGAACACTGAAGCTTTCTTT
D: TRBD2; J: TRBJ2-1; size: -; V: TRBV14; CDR3: CASSLRSSSGNNEQFF; DNA: TGTGCCAGCAGCCTAAGGTCTTCTAGCGGGAACAATGAGCAGTTCTTC